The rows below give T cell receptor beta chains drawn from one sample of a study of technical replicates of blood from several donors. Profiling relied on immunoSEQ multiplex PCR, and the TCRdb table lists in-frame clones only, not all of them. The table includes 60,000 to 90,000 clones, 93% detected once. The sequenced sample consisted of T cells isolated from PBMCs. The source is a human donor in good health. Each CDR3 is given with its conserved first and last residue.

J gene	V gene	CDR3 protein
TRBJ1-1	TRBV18	CASSTSGEGTEAFF
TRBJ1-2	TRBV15	CATSREGLTGEPAYGYTF
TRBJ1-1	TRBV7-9	CASSTYDRVNTEAFF
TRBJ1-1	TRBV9	CASSVTGTGNTEAFF
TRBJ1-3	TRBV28	CASSLGGSGNTIYF
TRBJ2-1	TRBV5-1	CASSSRVVRRLNNEQFF
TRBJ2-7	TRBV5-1	CASSRFAGDPYEQYF
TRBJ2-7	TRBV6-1	CASIEYEQYF
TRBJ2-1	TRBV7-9	CASSPLSGVGEQFF
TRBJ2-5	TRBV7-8	CASSSEGRGGLETQYF
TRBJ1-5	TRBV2	CASSGQGAQQPQHF
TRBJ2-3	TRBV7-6	CASSLKAEVSTDTQYF
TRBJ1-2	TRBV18	CASSVDSYGYTF
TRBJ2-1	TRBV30	CAWDYPGGSVHNEQFF
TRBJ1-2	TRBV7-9	CASSALQETDGYTF
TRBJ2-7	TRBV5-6	CASSLTGSNEQYF
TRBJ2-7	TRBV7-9	CASSLATYRGKQYF
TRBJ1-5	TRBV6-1	CASSGQMNQPQHF
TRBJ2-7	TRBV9	CASSVGGTAYEQYF
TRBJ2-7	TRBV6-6	CASSNPNNRGSYEQYF
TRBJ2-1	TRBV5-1	CASSLTQGINEQFF
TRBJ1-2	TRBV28	CASSSRGYTF
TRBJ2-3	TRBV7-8	CASSTLTGEPDTQYF
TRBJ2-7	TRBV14	CASSQLGYEQYF
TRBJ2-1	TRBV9	CASSVGAGGPNEQFF
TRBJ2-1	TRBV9	CASSVDPATNEQFF
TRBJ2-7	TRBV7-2	CASSLSSAPLYEQYF
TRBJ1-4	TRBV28	CASSSRSGKGNEKLFF
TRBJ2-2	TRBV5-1	CASSGLATGELFF
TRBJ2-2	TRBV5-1	CASSLEGATGELFF
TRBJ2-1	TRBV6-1	CASSDGNEQFF
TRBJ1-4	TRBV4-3	CASSPRDSLEKLFF
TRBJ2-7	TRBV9	CASSAYPPDRTSYEQYF
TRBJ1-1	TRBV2	CASSEALGEAFF
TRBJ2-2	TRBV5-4	CASSLTSGANTGELFF
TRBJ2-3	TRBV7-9	CASSLTGGTDTQYF
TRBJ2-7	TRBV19	CASKTSGSHEQYF
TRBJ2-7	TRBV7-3	CASSLLHSYEQYF
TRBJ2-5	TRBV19	CATQQGTETQYF
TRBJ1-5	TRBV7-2	CASSARGQEIGQPQHF
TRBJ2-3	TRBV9	CASSVALLAGGLGTDTQYF
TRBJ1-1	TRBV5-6	CASSFGRGTEAFF
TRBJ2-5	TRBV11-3	CASSLNGLAEETQYF
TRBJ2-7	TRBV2	CASSEREGFYEQYF
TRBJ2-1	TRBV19	CASSIGPILVSSEQFF
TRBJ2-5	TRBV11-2	CASSLQLQETQYF
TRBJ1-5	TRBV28	CASSPGEGSKPQHF
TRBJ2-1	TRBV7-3	CASSLASGSPPSYNEQFF
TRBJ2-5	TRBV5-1	CASSLIGGETQYF
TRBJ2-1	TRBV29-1	CSVKLAGGLIGYEQFF
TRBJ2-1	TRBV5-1	CASSLEGGPYNEQFF
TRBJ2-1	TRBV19	CASSVSGPSSYNEQFF
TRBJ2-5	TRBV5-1	CASSLAGAEETQYF
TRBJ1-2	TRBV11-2	CASRLTGGIYGYTF
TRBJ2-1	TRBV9	CASSPRDNEQFF
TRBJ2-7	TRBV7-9	CASSLQDYEQYF
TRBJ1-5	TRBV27	CASSREDDRNQPQHF